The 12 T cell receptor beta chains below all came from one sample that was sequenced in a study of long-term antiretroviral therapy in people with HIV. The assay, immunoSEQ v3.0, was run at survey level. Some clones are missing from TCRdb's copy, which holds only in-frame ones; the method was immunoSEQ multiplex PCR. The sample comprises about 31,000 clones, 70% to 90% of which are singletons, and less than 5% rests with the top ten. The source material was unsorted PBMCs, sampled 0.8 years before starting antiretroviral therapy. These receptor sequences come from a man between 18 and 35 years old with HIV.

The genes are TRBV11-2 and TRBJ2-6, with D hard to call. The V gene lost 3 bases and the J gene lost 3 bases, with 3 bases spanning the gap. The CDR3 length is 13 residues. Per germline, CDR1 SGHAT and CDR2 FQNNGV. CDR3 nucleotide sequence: TGTGCCAGCAGCTTCAGTGGGGCCAACGTCCTGACTTTC. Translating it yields CASSFSGANVLTF.

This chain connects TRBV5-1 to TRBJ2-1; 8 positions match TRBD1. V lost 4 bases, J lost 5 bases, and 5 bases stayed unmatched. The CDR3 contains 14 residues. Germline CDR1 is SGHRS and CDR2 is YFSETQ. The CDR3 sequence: CASSHGQGNNEQFF. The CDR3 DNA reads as TGCGCCAGCAGCCACGGACAGGGTAACAATGAGCAGTTCTTC.

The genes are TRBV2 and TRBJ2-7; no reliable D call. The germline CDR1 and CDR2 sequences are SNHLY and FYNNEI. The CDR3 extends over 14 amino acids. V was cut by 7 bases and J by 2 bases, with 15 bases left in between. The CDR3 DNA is TGTGCCAGCACCACGGCCAGCGAAACCTACGAGCAGTACTTC. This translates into CASTTASETYEQYF.

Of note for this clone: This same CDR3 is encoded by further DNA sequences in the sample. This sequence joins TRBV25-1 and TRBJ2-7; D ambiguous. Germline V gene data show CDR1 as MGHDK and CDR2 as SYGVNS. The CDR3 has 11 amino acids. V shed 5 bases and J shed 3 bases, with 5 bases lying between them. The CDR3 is CASSSSYEQYF. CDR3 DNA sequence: TGTGCCAGCAGTAGCAGCTACGAGCAGTACTTC.

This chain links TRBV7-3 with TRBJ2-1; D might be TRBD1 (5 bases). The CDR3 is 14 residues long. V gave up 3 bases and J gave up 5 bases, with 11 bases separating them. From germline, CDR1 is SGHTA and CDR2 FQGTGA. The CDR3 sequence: CASSFGSGNNEQFF. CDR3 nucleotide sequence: TGTGCCAGCAGCTTCGGATCAGGGAACAATGAGCAGTTCTTC.

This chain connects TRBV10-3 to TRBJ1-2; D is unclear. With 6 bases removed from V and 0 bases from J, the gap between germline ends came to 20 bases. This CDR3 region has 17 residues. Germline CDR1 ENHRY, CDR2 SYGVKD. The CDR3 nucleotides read TGTGCCATCAGGGGAAAGGACTCCGGGCGGGCTAACTATGGCTACACCTTC. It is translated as CAIRGKDSGRANYGYTF.

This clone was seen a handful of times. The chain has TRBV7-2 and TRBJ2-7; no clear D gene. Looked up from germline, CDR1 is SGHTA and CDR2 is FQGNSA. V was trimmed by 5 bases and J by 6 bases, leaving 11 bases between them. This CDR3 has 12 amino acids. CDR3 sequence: CASSVDWIEQYF. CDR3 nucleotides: TGTGCCAGCAGCGTCGACTGGATCGAGCAGTACTTC.

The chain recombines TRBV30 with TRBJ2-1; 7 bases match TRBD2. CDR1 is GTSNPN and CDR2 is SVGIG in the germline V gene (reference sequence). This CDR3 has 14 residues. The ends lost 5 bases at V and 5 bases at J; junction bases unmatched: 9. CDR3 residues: CAWCAGVRDNEQFF. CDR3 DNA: TGTGCCTGGTGCGCGGGAGTGAGGGACAATGAGCAGTTCTTC.

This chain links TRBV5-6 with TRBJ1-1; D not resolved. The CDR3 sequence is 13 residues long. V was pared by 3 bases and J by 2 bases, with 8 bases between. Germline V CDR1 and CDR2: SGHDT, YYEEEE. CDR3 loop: CASSSDLNTEAFF. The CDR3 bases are TGTGCCAGCAGCTCCGACCTTAACACTGAAGCTTTCTTT. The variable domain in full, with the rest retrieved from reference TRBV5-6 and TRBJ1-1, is DAGVTQSPTHLIKTRGQQVTLRCSPKSGHDTVSWYQQALGQGPQFIFQYYEEEERQRGNFPDRFSGHQFPNYSSELNVNALLLGDSALYLCASSSDLNTEAFFGQGTRLTVV.

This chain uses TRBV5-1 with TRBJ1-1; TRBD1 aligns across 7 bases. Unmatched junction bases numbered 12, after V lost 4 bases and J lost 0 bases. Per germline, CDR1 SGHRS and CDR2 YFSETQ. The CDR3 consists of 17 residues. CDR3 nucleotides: TGCGCCAGCAGCGCCAAACCGGGACAGAGCATGAACACTGAAGCTTTCTTT. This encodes CASSAKPGQSMNTEAFF. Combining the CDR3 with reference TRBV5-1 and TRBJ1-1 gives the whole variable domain KAGVTQTPRYLIKTRGQQVTLSCSPISGHRSVSWYQQTPGQGLQFLFEYFSETQRNKGNFPGRFSGRQFSNSRSEMNVSTLELGDSALYLCASSAKPGQSMNTEAFFGQGTRLTVV.

DNA of the CDR3: TGTGCCAGCAGCCAAGGTCGATCAGATACGCAGTATTTT. This gives the protein CASSQGRSDTQYF. The chain combines TRBV14 with TRBJ2-3; D call uncertain. Germline values: CDR1 SGHDN, CDR2 FVKESK. This CDR3 contains 13 residues. V lost 1 base, J lost 4 bases, and 6 bases lay in between.

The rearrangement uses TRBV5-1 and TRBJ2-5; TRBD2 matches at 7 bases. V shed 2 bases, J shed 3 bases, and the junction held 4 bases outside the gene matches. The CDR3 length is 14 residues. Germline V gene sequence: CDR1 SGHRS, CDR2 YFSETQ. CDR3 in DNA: TGCGCCAGCAGCTTCAGCGGGGTAGAAGAGACCCAGTACTTC. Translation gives CASSFSGVEETQYF.